This T cell receptor (beta chain) was sequenced during a study of blood T cell repertoires in COVID-19. The overall study: The analysed material was cDNA or gDNA that came from T cells, B-cell-depleted T cells, or PBMCs.

Participant reports of clinical history set cohort assignment. Recovered Cohort 3 donors showed two negative PCRs, clearance, or symptom resolution. There are a few counts of this clone. TCRdb's table, derived via immunoSEQ multiplex PCR, lists solely in-frame clones and lacks some. This repertoire shows 150,000 to 250,000 clones, roughly four fifths found once; its top ten account for 6.5% to 9.5%. Germline V gives CDR1 MNHEY, CDR2 SMNVEV (reference sequence). The CDR3 is 13 amino acids. With 3 bases removed from V and 7 bases from J, the gap between germline ends came to 12 bases. The sequencing sample was made of PBMCs or T cells enriched from blood (not recorded which). The J gene is TRBJ1-2, the V gene TRBV27; TRBD1 might be the D (5 bases). This TCR was recovered from a man in his forties who had recovered from COVID-19. CDR3 residues: CASSFSGLGGYTF. In DNA form, the CDR3 reads TGTGCCAGCAGTTTTTCAGGGTTAGGTGGCTACACCTTC.